A selection of T cell receptor beta chains follows, all from one sample in a study of blood T cells in healthy people across ages. In TCRdb, the 5' RACE reads were re-called with MiXCR into one record per CDR3 protein. The sample has about 2 million distinct CDR3 sequences; around half are singletons. The sample comprised blood. All receptors come from a woman aged 40-49 years in good health. Both conserved end residues are part of each CDR3. Each record gives: V gene, J gene, clone size, D gene, CDR3 protein, CDR3 DNA. The D gene is left open where the match is weak. The listing skips clone size in some rows; elsewhere it reads once, few, many or a size class.

V gene: TRBV6-4
J gene: TRBJ1-2
clone size: -
D gene: TRBD1
CDR3 protein: CASSEGQGFMGEGYTF
CDR3 DNA: TGTGCCAGCAGTGAAGGACAGGGATTTATGGGTGAAGGCTACACCTTC

V gene: TRBV7-9
J gene: TRBJ1-1
clone size: -
D gene: -
CDR3 protein: CASSSTGVGTEAFF
CDR3 DNA: TGTGCCAGCAGTTCGACAGGTGTCGGCACTGAAGCTTTCTTT

V gene: TRBV20-1
J gene: TRBJ1-2
clone size: -
D gene: TRBD1
CDR3 protein: CSASPPDRGRGYTF
CDR3 DNA: TGCAGTGCTAGCCCCCCGGACAGGGGTAGGGGCTACACCTTC

V gene: TRBV9
J gene: TRBJ2-3
clone size: -
D gene: -
CDR3 protein: CASSVEVWTSTDTQYF
CDR3 DNA: TGTGCCAGCAGCGTAGAGGTCTGGACTAGCACAGATACGCAGTATTTT

V gene: TRBV27
J gene: TRBJ2-7
clone size: -
D gene: -
CDR3 protein: CASSLLEGYEQYF
CDR3 DNA: TGTGCCAGCAGTTTACTTGAGGGTTACGAGCAGTACTTC

V gene: TRBV3-1
J gene: TRBJ2-7
clone size: -
D gene: -
CDR3 protein: CASSQDVGAPYEQYF
CDR3 DNA: TGTGCCAGCAGCCAAGACGTGGGGGCCCCCTACGAGCAGTACTTC

V gene: TRBV20-1
J gene: TRBJ2-7
clone size: -
D gene: TRBD1
CDR3 protein: CSALKTGSRYEQYF
CDR3 DNA: TGCAGTGCTCTTAAGACAGGGAGCAGGTACGAGCAGTACTTC

V gene: TRBV6-1
J gene: TRBJ2-3
clone size: few
D gene: -
CDR3 protein: CASIRSGVPTDTQYF
CDR3 DNA: TGTGCCAGCATCCGAAGTGGGGTGCCCACAGATACGCAGTATTTT

V gene: TRBV7-3
J gene: TRBJ1-6
clone size: -
D gene: -
CDR3 protein: CASSKGTVNSPLHF
CDR3 DNA: TGTGCCAGCAGCAAAGGGACGGTTAATTCACCCCTCCACTTT

V gene: TRBV6-1
J gene: TRBJ2-5
clone size: -
D gene: TRBD2
CDR3 protein: CASSRTRLAGGEETQYF
CDR3 DNA: TGTGCCAGCAGCCGGACCCGCCTAGCGGGGGGCGAAGAGACCCAGTACTTC

V gene: TRBV6-6
J gene: TRBJ2-7
clone size: few
D gene: -
CDR3 protein: CASRGTGQDPSYEQYF
CDR3 DNA: TGTGCCAGCAGAGGGACGGGGCAGGACCCGTCCTACGAGCAGTACTTC

V gene: TRBV4-3
J gene: TRBJ1-2
clone size: -
D gene: -
CDR3 protein: CASNQGRLGGGYTF
CDR3 DNA: TGCGCCAGCAACCAGGGGAGACTGGGTGGTGGCTACACCTTC

V gene: TRBV6-1
J gene: TRBJ2-3
clone size: -
D gene: TRBD2
CDR3 protein: CASRGLAADTQYF
CDR3 DNA: TGTGCCAGCAGGGGACTAGCAGCCGATACGCAGTATTTT

V gene: TRBV4-3
J gene: TRBJ1-2
clone size: -
D gene: -
CDR3 protein: CASSPNERSGTGYTF
CDR3 DNA: TGCGCCAGCAGCCCCAACGAGAGGAGTGGAACGGGCTACACCTTC

V gene: TRBV7-9
J gene: TRBJ2-6
clone size: few
D gene: -
CDR3 protein: CASSLAGPSQIPGANVLTF
CDR3 DNA: TGTGCCAGCAGCTTAGCGGGGCCCTCTCAGATTCCTGGGGCCAACGTCCTGACTTTC

V gene: TRBV12-3/TRBV12-4
J gene: TRBJ2-6
clone size: -
D gene: -
CDR3 protein: CASSLAQPSGANVLTF
CDR3 DNA: TGTGCCAGCAGTTTGGCGCAGCCCTCTGGGGCCAACGTCCTGACTTTC

V gene: TRBV29-1
J gene: TRBJ2-7
clone size: -
D gene: TRBD2
CDR3 protein: CSVEKGGSGSPFPTKEQYF
CDR3 DNA: TGCAGCGTTGAAAAAGGCGGTAGCGGGAGCCCCTTCCCTACGAAAGAGCAGTACTTC

V gene: TRBV6-2/TRBV6-3
J gene: TRBJ2-1
clone size: -
D gene: -
CDR3 protein: CASSMYLDNEQFF
CDR3 DNA: TGTGCCAGCAGTATGTATTTAGACAATGAGCAGTTCTTC

V gene: TRBV11-2
J gene: TRBJ2-1
clone size: -
D gene: -
CDR3 protein: CASSLYLAGIETQFF
CDR3 DNA: TGTGCCAGCAGCTTATATTTGGCAGGGATAGAGACCCAGTTCTTC

V gene: TRBV28
J gene: TRBJ1-5
clone size: -
D gene: -
CDR3 protein: CASRSRGGEGQPQHF
CDR3 DNA: TGTGCCAGCAGATCCAGGGGAGGAGAGGGTCAGCCCCAGCATTTT

V gene: TRBV6-2/TRBV6-3
J gene: TRBJ1-1
clone size: -
D gene: -
CDR3 protein: CASSKPLRNTEAFF
CDR3 DNA: TGTGCCAGCAGTAAGCCCCTGAGAAACACTGAAGCTTTCTTT

V gene: TRBV4-2
J gene: TRBJ2-1
clone size: -
D gene: -
CDR3 protein: CASSQEGRNNEQFF
CDR3 DNA: TGTGCCAGCAGCCAAGAGGGTCGGAACAATGAGCAGTTCTTC

V gene: TRBV9
J gene: TRBJ1-4
clone size: -
D gene: -
CDR3 protein: CASSPPPRAGAEKQFF
CDR3 DNA: TGTGCCAGCAGCCCCCCCCCGAGGGCAGGGGCTGAAAAACAGTTTTTT

V gene: TRBV5-1
J gene: TRBJ2-3
clone size: -
D gene: TRBD1
CDR3 protein: CASSSTPDRGFSDTQYF
CDR3 DNA: TGCGCCAGCAGCTCGACCCCGGACAGGGGATTTTCAGATACGCAGTATTTT

V gene: TRBV4-2
J gene: TRBJ1-5
clone size: -
D gene: -
CDR3 protein: CASSQDAYSNQPQHF
CDR3 DNA: TGTGCTAGCAGCCAGGACGCCTATAGCAATCAGCCCCAGCATTTT

V gene: TRBV28
J gene: TRBJ2-5
clone size: -
D gene: -
CDR3 protein: CASSSTSTDAGETQYF
CDR3 DNA: TGTGCCAGCAGTTCCACCTCCACCGATGCGGGAGAGACCCAGTACTTC

V gene: TRBV5-5
J gene: TRBJ2-1
clone size: -
D gene: TRBD1
CDR3 protein: CASSDPGQGPYNEQFF
CDR3 DNA: TGTGCCAGCAGCGACCCGGGACAGGGCCCCTACAATGAGCAGTTCTTC

V gene: TRBV20-1
J gene: TRBJ2-4
clone size: many
D gene: -
CDR3 protein: CSARELAKNIQYF
CDR3 DNA: TGCAGTGCTAGAGAACTAGCCAAAAACATTCAGTACTTC

V gene: TRBV6-1
J gene: TRBJ2-5
clone size: -
D gene: TRBD2
CDR3 protein: CASSPAGDLQETQYF
CDR3 DNA: TGTGCCAGCAGCCCAGCGGGGGACCTCCAAGAGACCCAGTACTTC

V gene: TRBV21-1
J gene: TRBJ1-1
clone size: -
D gene: -
CDR3 protein: CASGQGYMNTEAFF
CDR3 DNA: TGTGCCAGCGGACAGGGCTATATGAACACTGAAGCTTTCTTT

V gene: TRBV3-1
J gene: TRBJ2-1
clone size: many
D gene: TRBD2
CDR3 protein: CASSRTSGYNEQFF
CDR3 DNA: TGTGCCAGCAGCAGGACTAGCGGGTACAATGAGCAGTTCTTC

V gene: TRBV3-1
J gene: TRBJ2-5
clone size: -
D gene: -
CDR3 protein: CASSPNRQLTQETQYF
CDR3 DNA: TGTGCCAGCAGCCCTAACAGACAGCTGACCCAAGAGACCCAGTACTTC

V gene: TRBV12-3/TRBV12-4
J gene: TRBJ2-1
clone size: few
D gene: TRBD2
CDR3 protein: CASRSGGAAGEQFF
CDR3 DNA: TGTGCCAGCAGGAGCGGGGGGGCGGCTGGTGAGCAGTTCTTC

V gene: TRBV20-1
J gene: TRBJ2-7
clone size: few
D gene: -
CDR3 protein: CSARDRRMSSYEQYF
CDR3 DNA: TGCAGTGCTAGAGATCGTCGGATGAGCTCCTACGAGCAGTACTTC

V gene: TRBV7-2
J gene: TRBJ2-4
clone size: few
D gene: TRBD2
CDR3 protein: CASSSIPGGTNIQYF
CDR3 DNA: TGTGCCAGCAGCTCGATACCCGGGGGGACAAACATTCAGTACTTC

V gene: TRBV12-3/TRBV12-4
J gene: TRBJ2-5
clone size: few
D gene: TRBD1
CDR3 protein: CASSGDRGHSGQYF
CDR3 DNA: TGTGCCAGCAGCGGGGACAGGGGGCATTCTGGCCAGTACTTC

V gene: TRBV6-2/TRBV6-3
J gene: TRBJ2-1
clone size: -
D gene: TRBD2
CDR3 protein: CASRKAGPSSYEQFF
CDR3 DNA: TGTGCCAGCAGGAAAGCGGGGCCGAGCTCCTACGAGCAGTTCTTC

V gene: TRBV28
J gene: TRBJ2-4
clone size: -
D gene: -
CDR3 protein: CASSSERDIQYF
CDR3 DNA: TGTGCCAGCAGTTCCGAAAGGGACATTCAGTACTTC

V gene: TRBV28
J gene: TRBJ2-3
clone size: -
D gene: -
CDR3 protein: CASTRQIRSTDTQYF
CDR3 DNA: TGTGCCAGCACCCGACAGATTAGGAGCACAGATACGCAGTATTTT

V gene: TRBV13
J gene: TRBJ2-3
clone size: -
D gene: TRBD2
CDR3 protein: CASSSISSGGLDTQYF
CDR3 DNA: TGTGCCAGCAGCTCTATCTCTAGCGGGGGGCTAGATACGCAGTATTTT

V gene: TRBV4-3
J gene: TRBJ1-2
clone size: -
D gene: -
CDR3 protein: CASSSAGGMYGYTF
CDR3 DNA: TGCGCCAGCAGCTCCGCCGGCGGGATGTATGGCTACACCTTC

V gene: TRBV6-2/TRBV6-3
J gene: TRBJ1-3
clone size: -
D gene: -
CDR3 protein: CASRTASGNTIYF
CDR3 DNA: TGTGCCAGCCGGACAGCCTCTGGAAACACCATATATTTT

V gene: TRBV5-1
J gene: TRBJ2-2
clone size: -
D gene: TRBD2
CDR3 protein: CASSSVLAGGPDTGELFF
CDR3 DNA: TGCGCCAGCAGCTCGGTATTAGCGGGGGGGCCGGACACCGGGGAGCTGTTTTTT

V gene: TRBV14
J gene: TRBJ1-6
clone size: -
D gene: TRBD1
CDR3 protein: CASSRRAGGNSPLHF
CDR3 DNA: TGTGCCAGCAGCCGCCGGGCAGGGGGCAATTCACCCCTCCACTTT

V gene: TRBV6-1
J gene: TRBJ2-5
clone size: few
D gene: -
CDR3 protein: CASSEGGAPGTQYF
CDR3 DNA: TGTGCCAGCAGTGAGGGAGGCGCCCCAGGGACCCAGTACTTC

V gene: TRBV5-1
J gene: TRBJ2-1
clone size: few
D gene: -
CDR3 protein: CASSPRLSGNEQFF
CDR3 DNA: TGCGCCAGCAGCCCCCGGCTGAGTGGGAATGAGCAGTTCTTC

V gene: TRBV5-6
J gene: TRBJ2-7
clone size: few
D gene: -
CDR3 protein: CASSSPGGTYEQYF
CDR3 DNA: TGTGCCAGCAGCTCCCCCGGGGGAACCTACGAGCAGTACTTC

V gene: TRBV4-2
J gene: TRBJ2-7
clone size: few
D gene: -
CDR3 protein: CASSTRGVGPGNYEQYF
CDR3 DNA: TGTGCCAGCAGCACACGCGGGGTAGGTCCAGGAAACTACGAGCAGTACTTC

V gene: TRBV25-1
J gene: TRBJ2-1
clone size: -
D gene: TRBD2
CDR3 protein: CASSEPRSGTSGSNEQFF
CDR3 DNA: TGTGCCAGCAGTGAACCCCGTTCCGGGACTAGCGGGAGCAATGAGCAGTTCTTC

V gene: TRBV28
J gene: TRBJ2-1
clone size: few
D gene: -
CDR3 protein: CASSFAGSSSYNEQFF
CDR3 DNA: TGTGCCAGCAGTTTTGCGGGCTCGAGCTCCTACAATGAGCAGTTCTTC

V gene: TRBV6-1
J gene: TRBJ2-5
clone size: once
D gene: TRBD1
CDR3 protein: CASSTGQGLSGTQYF
CDR3 DNA: TGTGCCAGCAGTACGGGACAGGGACTTTCCGGGACCCAGTACTTC

V gene: TRBV2
J gene: TRBJ2-1
clone size: -
D gene: -
CDR3 protein: CASSGDGGSSYNEQFF
CDR3 DNA: TGTGCCAGCAGTGGAGACGGGGGAAGCTCCTACAATGAGCAGTTCTTC